In its sample, the clone carrying this T cell receptor beta chain was seen many times. What it binds is not known. Researchers took RNA transcripts and amplified the TCR beta CDR3 regions from them. A first-round RT-PCR of the TCR CDR3 used the HTBI primer set. TCRdb used MiXCR to reprocess the multiplex PCR reads, holding one entry per CDR3 protein. The table includes about 500,000 distinct CDR3 sequences, 15% to 20% detected once. The diagnostic basis comprised clinical symptoms, serum thyroxine and TRAb, thyroid ultrasound and orbital computed tomography. The data were taken from a study of T cells in Graves' hyperthyroidism and ophthalmopathy. The study, taken as a whole, reports: In the analysis, a 13 V-J model separated ophthalmopathy from stable hyperthyroidism. It was a median approximately 6.9 months before onset that the model predicted ophthalmopathy.

The CDR3 length is 17 residues. The trim removed 3 bases at V and 5 bases at J, leaving 11 bases unmatched. This rearrangement joins TRBV12-3 or TRBV12-4 to TRBJ1-2, with 11 positions matching TRBD1. The sequence came from a woman aged 18-30 years with Graves' ophthalmopathy. The sequenced sample consisted of blood. The DNA of the CDR3 is TGTGCCAGCAGTTTTAGGACAGGGGGCGCTACGGTTTATGGCTACACCTTC. Translated: CASSFRTGGATVYGYTF.